This is a list of T cell receptor beta chains from one sample in a study of identical twins. A single record per CDR3 protein comes from TCRdb applying MiXCR to the 5' RACE reads. Of approximately 240,000 distinct CDR3 sequences detected, about 14% appear once; the ten largest clones hold 8.5% to 10%. Sequencing was carried out using memory (CD45RO+) T cells sorted from blood. Source of these receptors: a woman aged 18-29 years in good health. Each CDR3 is given without its conserved first and last residue.

TRBJ2-7 TRBV6-1 AVRPGQGLYEQY
TRBJ2-1 TRBV29-1 SVARYNEQF
TRBJ2-1 TRBV7-9 ASIRGQSSYNEQF
TRBJ2-2 TRBV5-4 ASSSRLNTGELF
TRBJ2-3 TRBV6-2/TRBV6-3 ASSYYGSTDTQY
TRBJ2-7 TRBV20-1 SARDGASVTYEQY
TRBJ1-6 TRBV14 ASSRYAAGQGYSPLH
TRBJ2-1 TRBV7-2 ASSLDGTSGTAEQF
TRBJ2-1 TRBV13 ASSLGIGGNEQF
TRBJ2-2 TRBV20-1 SAQNSGGTGELF
TRBJ2-1 TRBV20-1 RAVRDNEQF
TRBJ2-1 TRBV20-1 SAWGLAGSRNEQF
TRBJ2-2 TRBV7-2 ASSLSPTGAGELF
TRBJ2-7 TRBV10-3 AISESIGRGYEQY
TRBJ1-1 TRBV3-1 ASSPGLLMNTEAF
TRBJ2-3 TRBV5-1 ASSSVGVAGADTQY
TRBJ1-5 TRBV11-3 ASSLDSAGEQPQH
TRBJ2-4 TRBV5-6 ASSPLERAKNIQY
TRBJ2-1 TRBV27 ASSLRDSPYNEQF
TRBJ2-2 TRBV7-9 ASRTGMGTGELF
TRBJ2-7 TRBV12-3/TRBV12-4 ASRNAGVDEQY
TRBJ2-5 TRBV6-5 ATLDRAETQY
TRBJ2-3 TRBV19 ASSIGQGHTDTQY
TRBJ2-7 TRBV7-2 ASSRGPSYEQY
TRBJ2-1 TRBV7-3 ASSSPPGTSGGANEQF
TRBJ2-7 TRBV3-1 ASSILGGYEQY
TRBJ2-5 TRBV10-1 ASSERDPRLETQY
TRBJ2-7 TRBV7-9 ASSLATVTEQY
TRBJ2-3 TRBV7-9 ASSSAGRTIRTDTQY
TRBJ1-2 TRBV29-1 SVRLQGTYGYT
TRBJ1-6 TRBV2 ASGQGPPLRNSPLH
TRBJ2-1 TRBV27 ASSLSVGDEQF
TRBJ2-1 TRBV9 ASSVVQGSIYNEQF
TRBJ2-1 TRBV20-1 SAAGNEQF
TRBJ2-1 TRBV20-1 SAEGQGISYNEQF
TRBJ2-1 TRBV27 ASSFTNSYNEQF
TRBJ2-1 TRBV11-3 ASSLQSVKYNEQF
TRBJ2-5 TRBV5-1 ASSLQGGAGETQY
TRBJ2-4 TRBV27 ASSPGQGVAKNIQY
TRBJ2-3 TRBV5-1 ASSPQGRTDTQY
TRBJ2-7 TRBV20-1 SASGTSWEQY
TRBJ2-7 TRBV7-2 ASSSGLAGVYEQY
TRBJ2-5 TRBV30 AWSNVGGMETQY
TRBJ2-6 TRBV11-2 ASSLDARKTSGANVLT
TRBJ1-1 TRBV5-1 ASSLSAGLTEAF
TRBJ2-1 TRBV6-1 ASSELAGGLSSYNEQF
TRBJ2-1 TRBV7-8 ASSLQSSNEQF
TRBJ1-4 TRBV4-3 ASSQEARMGEKLF
TRBJ2-1 TRBV19 ASSIEDAGGHNEQF
TRBJ2-1 TRBV7-2 ASSSGTGIGNEQF
TRBJ2-2 TRBV3-1 ASTKRSGRAGFPGELF
TRBJ2-4 TRBV3-1 ASSHRAAKNIQY
TRBJ2-1 TRBV7-6 ASRPAAGAENEQF